This T cell receptor (beta chain) was documented in a study of patients and donors after allogeneic stem cell transplantation (dated by TCRdb to the early 2020s). The method was RT-PCR. Sequencing instrument: NextSeq 550. The public reads were reanalyzed by TCRdb: fastp trimming at Q25, MiXCR alignment, in-frame beta chains only. A single entry per CDR3 protein holds the most common genes and DNA from its merged rows. The sample table holds over 350,000 distinct CDR3 sequences, of which about a sixth were seen once. The ten largest clones represent 7.2% of the sample. This clonotype has only a few counts. Its antigen is still unknown. Per-nucleotide qualities are absent, and no much larger clonotype sits a single base away. CDR1 SQVTM and CDR2 ANQGSEA are derived from the germline V gene. Its CDR3 holds 12 amino acids, cysteine through phenylalanine. The DNA shown is the 36-base CDR3, in frame from base 1. V and J are truncated by 6 bases and 6 bases respectively, leaving an intervening sequence of 12 bases.

This receptor chain uses TRBV29-1 and TRBJ2-1; the D gene remains uncertain. What was sequenced was blood, either unsorted or a sorted T cell fraction (not recorded which). This clonotype originated in a human donor who was either an allogeneic HSCT recipient or a stem cell or donor lymphocyte infusion donor (not recorded which). It is not recorded whose cells these are; they may come from a transplant donor. DNA sequence: TGCAGCGTAGACTTCAATCTCAATGAGCAGTTCTTC. It translates as CSVDFNLNEQFF.